One T cell receptor (beta chain) is described in this entry. Its matching antigen is unknown. The study sequenced TCR beta in blood CD8+ and CD4+ T cells. The data are from a study of CD8 T cells in Susac syndrome. Overall study results and limits: The number of individuals included in the study's TCR sequencing and HLA analysis was acknowledged as relatively small.

Trimming removed 6 bases at V and 0 bases at J, with 9 bases between. Germline V gene sequence: CDR1 MNHEY, CDR2 SMNVEV (reference sequence). The CDR3 length is 13 residues. Reverse transcription of roughly 0.5 to 1 ug RNA was carried out with random hexamers. Multiplex immunoSEQ PCR targeted 54 Vbeta and 13 Jbeta TCR beta segments. MiXCR, run by TCRdb on the immunoSEQ multiplex PCR reads, gives a single entry per CDR3 protein. Of about 160,000 distinct CDR3 sequences in the sample, less than 95% were seen once. V usage is TRBV27 and J usage is TRBJ2-7, with no clear D. This sequence originates from a human donor with multiple sclerosis. The sample taken for sequencing was CD4+ T cells from PBMCs. The CDR3 DNA follows: TGTGCCAGCAGGTGGGCGGACTCCTACGAGCAGTACTTC. This sequence encodes CASRWADSYEQYF.